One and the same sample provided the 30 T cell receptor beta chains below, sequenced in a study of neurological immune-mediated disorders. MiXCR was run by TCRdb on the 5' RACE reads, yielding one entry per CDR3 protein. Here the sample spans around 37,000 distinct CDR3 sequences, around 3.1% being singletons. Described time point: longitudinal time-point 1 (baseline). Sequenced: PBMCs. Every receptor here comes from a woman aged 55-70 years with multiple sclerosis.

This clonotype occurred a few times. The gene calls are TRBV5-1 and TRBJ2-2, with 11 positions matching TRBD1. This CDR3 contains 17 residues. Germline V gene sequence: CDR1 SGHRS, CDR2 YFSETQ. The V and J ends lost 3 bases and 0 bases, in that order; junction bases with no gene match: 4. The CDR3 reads CASSSGTGGSNTGELFF. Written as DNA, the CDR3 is TGCGCCAGCAGCTCCGGGACAGGGGGTTCGAACACCGGGGAGCTGTTTTTT.

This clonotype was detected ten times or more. CDR3 sequence reads: CASTLGQTNYGYTF. DNA for the CDR3: TGTGCCAGTACCCTCGGACAGACTAACTATGGCTACACCTTC. The chain employs TRBV19 and TRBJ1-2, with D tentatively TRBD1 (6 bases). The CDR3 totals 14 residues. V lost 7 bases, J lost 0 bases, and 12 bases lay in between. Germline CDR1 reads LNHDA; CDR2 reads SQIVND (reference sequence).

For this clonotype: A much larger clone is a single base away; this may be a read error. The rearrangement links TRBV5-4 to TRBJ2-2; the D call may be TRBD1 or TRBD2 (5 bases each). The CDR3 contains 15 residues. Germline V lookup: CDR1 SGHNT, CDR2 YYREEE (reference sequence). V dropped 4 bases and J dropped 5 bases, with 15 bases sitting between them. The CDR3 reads CASSGTNSGTGELFF. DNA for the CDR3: TGTGCCAGCAGCGGGACCAATTCCGGGACCGGGGAGCTGTTTTTT. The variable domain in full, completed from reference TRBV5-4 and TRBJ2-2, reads ETGVTQSPTHLIKTRGQQVTLRCSSQSGHNTVSWYQQALGQGPQFIFQYYREEENGRGNFPPRFSGLQFPNYSSELNVNALELDDSALYLCASSGTNSGTGELFFGEGSRLTVL.

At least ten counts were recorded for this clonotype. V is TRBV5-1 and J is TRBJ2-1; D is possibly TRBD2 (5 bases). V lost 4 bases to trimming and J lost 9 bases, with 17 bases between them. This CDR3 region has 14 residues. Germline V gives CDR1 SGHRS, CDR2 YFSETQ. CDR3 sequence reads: CASSQSTAEGEQFF. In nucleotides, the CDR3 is TGCGCCAGCAGCCAATCGACGGCTGAGGGTGAGCAGTTCTTC.

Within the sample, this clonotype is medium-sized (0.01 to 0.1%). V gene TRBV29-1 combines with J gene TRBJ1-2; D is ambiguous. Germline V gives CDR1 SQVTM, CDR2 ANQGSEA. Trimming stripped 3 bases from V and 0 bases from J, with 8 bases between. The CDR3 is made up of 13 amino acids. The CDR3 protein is CSVDRPPNYGYTF. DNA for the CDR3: TGCAGCGTTGACAGACCCCCTAACTATGGCTACACCTTC.

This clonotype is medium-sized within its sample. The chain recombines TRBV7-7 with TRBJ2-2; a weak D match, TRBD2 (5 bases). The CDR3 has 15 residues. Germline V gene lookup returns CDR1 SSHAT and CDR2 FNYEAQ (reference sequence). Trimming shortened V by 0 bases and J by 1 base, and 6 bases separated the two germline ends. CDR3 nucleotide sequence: TGTGCCAGCAGCTTAGCCGGACTGAACACCGGGGAGCTGTTTTTT. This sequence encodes CASSLAGLNTGELFF.

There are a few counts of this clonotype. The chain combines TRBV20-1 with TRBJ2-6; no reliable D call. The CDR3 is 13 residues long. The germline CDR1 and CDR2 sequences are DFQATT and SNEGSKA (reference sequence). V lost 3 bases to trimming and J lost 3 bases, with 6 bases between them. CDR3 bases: TGCAGTGCTAGTCGCGGTGGGGCCAACGTCCTGACTTTC. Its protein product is CSASRGGANVLTF.

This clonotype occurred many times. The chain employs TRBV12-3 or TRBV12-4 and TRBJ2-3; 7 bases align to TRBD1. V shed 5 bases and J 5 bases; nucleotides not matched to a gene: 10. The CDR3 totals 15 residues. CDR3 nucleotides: TGTGCCAGCAGTGCCCGAAGGGGGCCTGGAGATACGCAGTATTTT. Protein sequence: CASSARRGPGDTQYF.

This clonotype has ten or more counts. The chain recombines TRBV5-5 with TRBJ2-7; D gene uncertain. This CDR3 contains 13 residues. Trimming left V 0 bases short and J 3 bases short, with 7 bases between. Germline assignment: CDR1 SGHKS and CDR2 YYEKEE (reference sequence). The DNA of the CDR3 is TGTGCCAGCAGCTTGGACGGATTCTACGAGCAGTACTTC. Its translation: CASSLDGFYEQYF.

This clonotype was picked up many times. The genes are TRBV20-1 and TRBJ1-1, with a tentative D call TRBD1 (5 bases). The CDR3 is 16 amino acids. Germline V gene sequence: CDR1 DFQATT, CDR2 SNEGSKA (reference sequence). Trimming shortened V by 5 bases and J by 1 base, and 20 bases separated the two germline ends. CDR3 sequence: CSAPKAGGLGNTEAFF. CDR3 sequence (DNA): TGCAGTGCTCCAAAAGCTGGGGGTCTCGGGAACACTGAAGCTTTCTTT.

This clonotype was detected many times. The CDR3 loop reads CASSYRTGGYTF. The CDR3 DNA is TGTGCCAGCAGCTACCGGACCGGCGGCTACACCTTC. This chain links TRBV11-2 with TRBJ1-2; D is unresolved. Between the trimmed V and J ends, which lost 4 bases and 8 bases, there was a span of 11 bases. The V gene's germline CDR1 is SGHAT and CDR2 FQNNGV. The CDR3 is 12 amino acids.

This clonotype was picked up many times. The CDR3 here is CASSLGTGATGELFF. CDR3 nucleotide sequence: TGCGCCAGCAGCTTGGGGACAGGAGCCACCGGGGAGCTGTTTTTT. The chain uses TRBV5-1 and TRBJ2-2; 7 bases align to TRBD1. With V trimmed by 0 bases and J by 4 bases, 3 bases remained unmatched. Germline CDR1 SGHRS, CDR2 YFSETQ. There are 15 residues in the CDR3.

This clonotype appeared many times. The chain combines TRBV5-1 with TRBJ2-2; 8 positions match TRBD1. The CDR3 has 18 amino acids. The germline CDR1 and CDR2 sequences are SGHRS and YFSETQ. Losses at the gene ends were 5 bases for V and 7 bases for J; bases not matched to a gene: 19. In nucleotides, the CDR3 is TGCGCCAGCAGTCTATATTCGCCGGGACAGGCCCTAATCGGGGAGCTGTTTTTT. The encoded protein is CASSLYSPGQALIGELFF.

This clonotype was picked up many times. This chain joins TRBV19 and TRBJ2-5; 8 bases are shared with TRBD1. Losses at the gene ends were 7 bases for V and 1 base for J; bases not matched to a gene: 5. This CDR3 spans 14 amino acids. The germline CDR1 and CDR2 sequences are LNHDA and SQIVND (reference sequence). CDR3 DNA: TGTGCCAGTAAGGACAGGGCCTTCCAAGAGACCCAGTACTTC. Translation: CASKDRAFQETQYF.

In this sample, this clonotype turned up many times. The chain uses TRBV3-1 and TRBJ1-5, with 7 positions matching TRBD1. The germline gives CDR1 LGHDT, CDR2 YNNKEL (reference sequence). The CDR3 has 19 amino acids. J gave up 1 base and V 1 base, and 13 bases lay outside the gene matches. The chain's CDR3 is CASSQARQGRTWSNQPQHF. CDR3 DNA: TGTGCCAGCAGCCAAGCTAGACAGGGACGGACTTGGAGCAATCAGCCCCAGCATTTT.

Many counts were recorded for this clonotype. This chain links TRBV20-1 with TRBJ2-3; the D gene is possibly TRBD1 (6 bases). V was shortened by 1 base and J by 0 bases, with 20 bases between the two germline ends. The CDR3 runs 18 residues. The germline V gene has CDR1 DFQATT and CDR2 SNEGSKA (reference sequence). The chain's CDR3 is CSARVRTNRALSTDTQYF. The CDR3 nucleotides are TGCAGTGCTAGAGTCCGGACAAACAGGGCTCTAAGCACAGATACGCAGTATTTT.

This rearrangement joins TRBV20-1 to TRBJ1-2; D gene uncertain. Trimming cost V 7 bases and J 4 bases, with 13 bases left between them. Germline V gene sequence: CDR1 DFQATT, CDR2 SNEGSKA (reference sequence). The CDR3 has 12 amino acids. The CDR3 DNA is TGCAGTGAAGCTAGTGAACCCTATGGCTACACCTTC. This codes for CSEASEPYGYTF.

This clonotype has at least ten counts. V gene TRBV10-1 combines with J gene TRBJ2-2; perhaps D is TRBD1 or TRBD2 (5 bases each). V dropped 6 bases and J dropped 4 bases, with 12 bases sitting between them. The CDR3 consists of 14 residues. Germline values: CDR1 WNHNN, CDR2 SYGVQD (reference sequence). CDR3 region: CASSGTPGTGELFF. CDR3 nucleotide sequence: TGCGCCAGCAGCGGGACGCCGGGCACCGGGGAGCTGTTTTTT.

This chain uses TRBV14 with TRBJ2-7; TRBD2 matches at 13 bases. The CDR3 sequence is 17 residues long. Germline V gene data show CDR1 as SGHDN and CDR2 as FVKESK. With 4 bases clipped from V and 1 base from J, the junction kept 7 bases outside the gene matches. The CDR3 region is CASSLGILAGGSYEQYF. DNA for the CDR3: TGTGCCAGCAGCCTCGGAATACTAGCGGGGGGGTCCTACGAGCAGTACTTC.

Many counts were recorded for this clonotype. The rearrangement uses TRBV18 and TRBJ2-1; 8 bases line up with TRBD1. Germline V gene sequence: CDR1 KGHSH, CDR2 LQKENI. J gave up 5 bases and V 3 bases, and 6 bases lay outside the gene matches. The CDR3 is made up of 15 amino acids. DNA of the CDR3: TGTGCCAGCTCACCCCGGACAGGGTCAAACAATGAGCAGTTCTTC. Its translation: CASSPRTGSNNEQFF.

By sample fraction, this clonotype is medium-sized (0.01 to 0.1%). DNA of the CDR3: TGTGCCAGCAGCCTCGCCGGGAGGACATCATCAAATACGCAGTATTTT. It is translated as CASSLAGRTSSNTQYF. J is TRBJ2-3 and V is TRBV5-5, with 7 bases lining up with TRBD2. Germline V gives CDR1 SGHKS, CDR2 YYEKEE (reference sequence). The V segment lost 4 bases and the J segment 7 bases; nucleotides outside the gene matches: 15. The CDR3 length is 16 residues.

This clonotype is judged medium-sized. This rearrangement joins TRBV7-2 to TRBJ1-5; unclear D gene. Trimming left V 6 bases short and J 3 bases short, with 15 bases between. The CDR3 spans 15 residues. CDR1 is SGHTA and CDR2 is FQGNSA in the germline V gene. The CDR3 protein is CASSVTTLANQPQHF. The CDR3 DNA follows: TGTGCCAGCAGTGTAACCACTTTGGCCAATCAGCCCCAGCATTTT.

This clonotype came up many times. The CDR3 protein is CASSLTSGSTGELFF. The CDR3 nucleotides read TGTGCCAGCAGTTTAACTAGCGGGAGCACCGGGGAGCTGTTTTTT. This sequence joins TRBV12-3 or TRBV12-4 and TRBJ2-2; 11 bases match TRBD2. There are 15 residues in the CDR3. With V trimmed by 2 bases and J by 4 bases, 0 bases remained unmatched.

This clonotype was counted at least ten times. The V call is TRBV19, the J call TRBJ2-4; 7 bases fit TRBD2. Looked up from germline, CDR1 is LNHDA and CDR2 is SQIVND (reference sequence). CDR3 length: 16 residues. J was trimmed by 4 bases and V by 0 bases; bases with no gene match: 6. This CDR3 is CASSIDRRDYKNIQYF. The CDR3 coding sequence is TGTGCCAGTAGTATAGATAGGCGGGACTATAAAAACATTCAGTACTTC. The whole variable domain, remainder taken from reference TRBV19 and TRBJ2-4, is DGGITQSPKYLFRKEGQNVTLSCEQNLNHDAMYWYRQDPGQGLRLIYYSQIVNDFQKGDIAEGYSVSREKKESFPLTVTSAQKNPTAFYLCASSIDRRDYKNIQYFGAGTRLSVL.

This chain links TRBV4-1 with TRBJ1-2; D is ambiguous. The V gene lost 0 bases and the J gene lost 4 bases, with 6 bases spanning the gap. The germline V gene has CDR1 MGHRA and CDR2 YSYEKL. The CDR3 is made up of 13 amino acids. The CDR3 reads CASSQDDIYGYTF. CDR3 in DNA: TGCGCCAGCAGCCAAGATGACATCTATGGCTACACCTTC.

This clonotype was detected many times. The CDR3 is CASSLGREYAEQYF. The CDR3, as DNA: TGTGCCAGCAGCTTAGGCAGGGAGTATGCGGAGCAGTACTTC. The chain joins TRBV7-2 to TRBJ2-7; either TRBD1 or TRBD2 may supply D (5 bases each). The CDR3 is 14 amino acids. Germline values: CDR1 SGHTA, CDR2 FQGNSA. V gave up 1 base and J gave up 7 bases, with 14 bases separating them.

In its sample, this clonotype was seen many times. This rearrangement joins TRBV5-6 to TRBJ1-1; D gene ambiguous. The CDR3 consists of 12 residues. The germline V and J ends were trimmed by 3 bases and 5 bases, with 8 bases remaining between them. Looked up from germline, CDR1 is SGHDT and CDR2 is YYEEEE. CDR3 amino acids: CASSSIGTEAFF. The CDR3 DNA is TGTGCCAGCAGCTCCATTGGTACTGAAGCTTTCTTT.

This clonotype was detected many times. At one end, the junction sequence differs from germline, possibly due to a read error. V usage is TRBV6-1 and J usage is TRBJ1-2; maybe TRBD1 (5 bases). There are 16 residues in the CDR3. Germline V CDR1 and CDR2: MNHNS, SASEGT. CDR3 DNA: TGTGCCAGCATTGAAGGATTATGGCGACAGCGCTATGGCTACACCTTC. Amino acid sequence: CASIEGLWRQRYGYTF.

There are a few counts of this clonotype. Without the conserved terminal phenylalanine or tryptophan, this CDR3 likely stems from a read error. CDR3 DNA sequence: TGTGCCAGCAGCTTAGGCGGGGGGATTACGGGGGAAGAGACCCAGTACTGC. It is translated as CASSLGGGITGEETQYC. The gene calls are TRBV7-2 and TRBJ2-5, with 8 bases fitting TRBD2. The germline gives CDR1 SGHTA, CDR2 FQGNSA. Trimming removed 1 base from V and 3 bases from J; junction bases left unmatched: 10. The CDR3 has 17 amino acids.

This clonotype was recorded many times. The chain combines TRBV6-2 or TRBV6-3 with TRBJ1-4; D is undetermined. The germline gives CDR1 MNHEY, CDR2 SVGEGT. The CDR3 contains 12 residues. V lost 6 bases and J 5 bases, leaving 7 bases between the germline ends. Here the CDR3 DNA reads TGTGCCAGCAGCCGCCAGAATGAAAAACTGTTTTTT. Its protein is CASSRQNEKLFF.